The text below deals with one T cell receptor (beta chain). Its antigen is not identified. V gave up 1 base and J gave up 7 bases, with 9 bases separating them. The CDR3 is made up of 12 amino acids. The germline V gene encodes CDR1 SGHNT and CDR2 YYREEE (reference sequence). The data originate from a study of Ad26.COV2.S vaccination and SARS-CoV-2 variants. In the study overall: Each vaccinee took Ad26.COV2.S intramuscularly, once or twice 56 days apart. General study results and limits: The analyses of TCR breadth and depth may have understated the size of total T cell responses.

Treatment indicated: some 20 received Ad26.COV2.S at low or high dose, single or two shots; a few received placebo; per-sample allocation not given. Sampling happened 63 days after the first vaccine or placebo injection. Participants' vaccine, an Ad26 vector, delivered Wuhan-strain SARS-CoV-2 spike. TCRdb's table, derived via immunoSEQ multiplex PCR, lists solely in-frame clones and lacks some. The repertoire holds a few hundred thousand clones, roughly 85% seen once, with around 7.4% in the top ten. This receptor was identified in a person aged 18 to 59 who received the Ad26.COV2.S COVID-19 vaccine or a placebo. The chain couples TRBV5-4 to TRBJ2-7; D is unclear. This sample comprised peripheral blood, obtained in a trial of Ad26.COV2.S vaccine versus placebo. The CDR3 spells CASSLFPEEQYF. For the CDR3, the DNA is TGTGCCAGCAGCTTGTTTCCAGAGGAGCAGTACTTC. The full variable domain, rest sourced from reference TRBV5-4 and TRBJ2-7, is ETGVTQSPTHLIKTRGQQVTLRCSSQSGHNTVSWYQQALGQGPQFIFQYYREEENGRGNFPPRFSGLQFPNYSSELNVNALELDDSALYLCASSLFPEEQYFGPGTRLTVT.